The sequence of this TCR beta chain was determined in a study of glioma-infiltrating T cells. V was pared by 4 bases and J by 10 bases, with 8 bases between. The CDR3 runs 11 residues. Germline assignment: CDR1 LNHDA and CDR2 SQIVND (reference sequence). The table lists this clonotype with many counts. TCR alpha and beta CDR3 regions were amplified from RNA using iRepertoire nested multiplex PCR. TCRdb recomputed calls from the multiplex PCR reads with MiXCR, one row per CDR3 protein. Of more than 95,000 distinct CDR3 sequences in the sample, roughly 20% were seen once. The origin of this receptor is a human donor with low-grade glioma or glioblastoma, undergoing nonglioma brain surgery, or in good health (not recorded which). The genes are TRBV19 and TRBJ2-4; possible D gene TRBD2, 6 bases. Material for sequencing was glioma tissue, nonneoplastic brain tissue, or PBMCs (not recorded which). The CDR3 DNA follows: TGTGCCAGTAGTAATGCGGGGATTCAGTACTTC. It codes for CASSNAGIQYF.